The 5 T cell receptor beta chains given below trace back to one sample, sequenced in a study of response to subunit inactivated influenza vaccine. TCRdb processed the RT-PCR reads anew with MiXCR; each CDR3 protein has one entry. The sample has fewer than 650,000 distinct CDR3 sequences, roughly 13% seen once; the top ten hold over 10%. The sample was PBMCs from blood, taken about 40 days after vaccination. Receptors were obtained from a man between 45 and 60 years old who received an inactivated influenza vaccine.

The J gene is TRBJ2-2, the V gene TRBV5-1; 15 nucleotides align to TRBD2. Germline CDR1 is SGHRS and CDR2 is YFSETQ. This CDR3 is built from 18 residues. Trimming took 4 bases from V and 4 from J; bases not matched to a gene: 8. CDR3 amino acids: CASSDGLAGGPFTGELFF. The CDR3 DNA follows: TGCGCCAGCAGCGACGGACTAGCGGGGGGGCCGTTCACCGGGGAGCTGTTTTTT. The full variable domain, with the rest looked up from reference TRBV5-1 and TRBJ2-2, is KAGVTQTPRYLIKTRGQQVTLSCSPISGHRSVSWYQQTPGQGLQFLFEYFSETQRNKGNFPGRFSGRQFSNSRSEMNVSTLELGDSALYLCASSDGLAGGPFTGELFFGEGSRLTVL.

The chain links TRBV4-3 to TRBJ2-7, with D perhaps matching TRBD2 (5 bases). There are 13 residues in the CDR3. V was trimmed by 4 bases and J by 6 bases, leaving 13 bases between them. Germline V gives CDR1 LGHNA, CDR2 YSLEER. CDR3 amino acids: CASSLYSVGEQYF. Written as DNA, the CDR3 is TGCGCCAGCAGCCTCTATAGCGTAGGCGAGCAGTACTTC.

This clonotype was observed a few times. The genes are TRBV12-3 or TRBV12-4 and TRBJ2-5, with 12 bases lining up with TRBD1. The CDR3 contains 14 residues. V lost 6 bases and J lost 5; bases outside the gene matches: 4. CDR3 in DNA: TGTGCCAGCAGCGGGACAGGGGGCCTTGAGACCCAGTACTTC. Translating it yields CASSGTGGLETQYF.

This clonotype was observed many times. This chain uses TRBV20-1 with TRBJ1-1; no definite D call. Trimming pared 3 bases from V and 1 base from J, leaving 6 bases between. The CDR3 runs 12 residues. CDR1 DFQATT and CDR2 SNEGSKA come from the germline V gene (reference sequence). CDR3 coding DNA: TGCAGTGCTAGGTTGGGGAACACTGAAGCTTTCTTT. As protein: CSARLGNTEAFF.

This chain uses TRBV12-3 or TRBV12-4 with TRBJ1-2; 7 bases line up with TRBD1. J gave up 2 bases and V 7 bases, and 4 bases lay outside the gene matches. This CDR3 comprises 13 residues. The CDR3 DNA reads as TGTGCCAGCACAGGGGGAGTAAACTATGGCTACACCTTC. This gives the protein CASTGGVNYGYTF.